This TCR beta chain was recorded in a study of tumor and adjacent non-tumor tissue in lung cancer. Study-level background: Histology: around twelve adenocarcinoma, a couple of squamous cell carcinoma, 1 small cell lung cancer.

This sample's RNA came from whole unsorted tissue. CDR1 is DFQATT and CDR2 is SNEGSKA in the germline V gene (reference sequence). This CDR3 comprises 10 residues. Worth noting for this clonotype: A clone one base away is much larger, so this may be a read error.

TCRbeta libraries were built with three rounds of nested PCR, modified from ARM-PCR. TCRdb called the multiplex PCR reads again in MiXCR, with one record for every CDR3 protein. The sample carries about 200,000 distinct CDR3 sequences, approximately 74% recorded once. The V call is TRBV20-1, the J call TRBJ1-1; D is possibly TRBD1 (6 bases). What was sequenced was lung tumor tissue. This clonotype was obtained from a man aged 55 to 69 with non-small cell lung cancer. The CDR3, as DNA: TGCAATGCTAAAATACAGGGCCTAGAATTT. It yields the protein CNAKIQGLEF.